This T cell receptor beta chain was obtained from a study of shared clonotypes between healthy human individuals. Whole-study results and caveats: Clonotypes shared by all four donors outscored non-shared clonotypes in generation probability.

Germline values: CDR1 SEHNR, CDR2 FQNEAQ (reference sequence). There are 14 residues in the CDR3. V was cut by 0 bases and J by 1 base, with 7 bases left in between. A split of CD4+ cells into CD45RA+ naive and CD45RA-negative memory subsets was performed. Remarks on this clone: Antigen unknown. Other DNA sequences within the sample encode an identical CDR3.

Deep-level assay runs were performed. Per the authors' pipeline: Filtering was not the same, since immunoSEQ gave junction-only sequences without quality scores. Libraries were prepared by immunoSEQ multiplex PCR; TCRdb keeps only in-frame clonotypes and omits some of them. V, J and clone size are those of that table, while D and trimming were read from the DNA. The sample lists some 650,000 clones; about 96% were seen once. This receptor was obtained from a woman aged 25 to 39 in good health. The material sequenced was naive CD4+ T cells sorted from blood. Subset of the sample: CD45RA+ positively selected. This sequence joins TRBV7-9 and TRBJ2-7; D is possibly TRBD2 (6 bases). This chain's CDR3 is CASSLAGGSYEQYF. For the CDR3, the DNA is TGTGCCAGCAGCTTAGCGGGAGGTTCCTACGAGCAGTACTTC.